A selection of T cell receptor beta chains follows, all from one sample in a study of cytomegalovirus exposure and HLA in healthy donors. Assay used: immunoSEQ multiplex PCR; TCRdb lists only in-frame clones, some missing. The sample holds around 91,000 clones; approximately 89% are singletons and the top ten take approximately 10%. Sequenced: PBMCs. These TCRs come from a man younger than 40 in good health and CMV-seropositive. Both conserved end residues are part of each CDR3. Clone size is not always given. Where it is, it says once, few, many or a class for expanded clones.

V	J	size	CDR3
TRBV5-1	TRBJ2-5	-	CASSPPTGGEETQYF
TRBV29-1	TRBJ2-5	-	CSVVGASQETQYF
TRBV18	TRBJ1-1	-	CASSRRGRGTEAFF
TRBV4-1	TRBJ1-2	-	CASSQEWTGLSGYTF
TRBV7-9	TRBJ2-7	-	CASSLGLAGGLSYEQYF
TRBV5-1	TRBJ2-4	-	CASSWRGQAEKAKNIQYF
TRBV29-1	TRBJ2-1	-	CSVGGQGSYNEQFF
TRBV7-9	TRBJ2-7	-	CASSQSTGMFQSEQYF
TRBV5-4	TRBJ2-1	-	CASSKGQGDRYNEQFF
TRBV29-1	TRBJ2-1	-	CSVVASGSYNEQFF
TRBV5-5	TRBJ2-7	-	CASSFNAGLAGGYEQYF
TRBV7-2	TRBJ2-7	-	CASLPFGTDGLAGYYEQYF
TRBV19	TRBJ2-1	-	CASSFLAGGYNEQFF
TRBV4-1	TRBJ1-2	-	CASSQDRVPSYGYTF
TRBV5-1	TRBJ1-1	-	CASSLAGDTEAFF
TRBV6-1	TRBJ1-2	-	CASSGDRGLYGYTF
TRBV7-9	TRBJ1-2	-	CASSLDRDRPYGYTF
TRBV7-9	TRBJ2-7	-	CASSPAGQGSGEQYF
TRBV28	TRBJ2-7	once	CASRGLAPREQYF
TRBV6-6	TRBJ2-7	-	CASSNPGTGAIEQYF
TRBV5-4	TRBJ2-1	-	CASSSGLSSYNEQFF
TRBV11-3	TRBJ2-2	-	CASSLERSTGELFF
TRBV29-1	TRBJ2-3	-	CSARDFSADTQYF
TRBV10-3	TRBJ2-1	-	CAIKSSGNFRTYNEQFF
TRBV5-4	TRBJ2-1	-	CASSSGLAGGFNEQFF
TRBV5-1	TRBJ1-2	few	CASSLAGTGNYGYTF
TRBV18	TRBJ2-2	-	CASSPLAGGSTGELFF
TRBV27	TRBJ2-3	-	CASSLVNGRSDTQYF
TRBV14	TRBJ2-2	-	CASSQVTGHLGELFF
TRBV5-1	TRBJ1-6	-	CASSYNRGTGSPLHF
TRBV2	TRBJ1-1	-	CASTNPRAGGGLSTEAFF
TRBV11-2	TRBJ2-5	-	CASSFGTSASVETQYF